A selection of T cell receptor beta chains follows, all from one sample in a study of T cells after yellow fever vaccination. From the 5' RACE reads, TCRdb called clonotypes with MiXCR, one entry per CDR3 protein. The profile shows about 260,000 distinct CDR3 sequences, around 5.2% of them singletons. The source was CD4+ T cells sorted from PBMCs, collected on the day of the yellow fever booster vaccination. The receptor set was obtained from a young man who received the YFV17D yellow fever vaccine. The conserved cysteine and the conserved F or W are not part of the CDR3 here. The D gene is left open where the match is weak.

j_gene: TRBJ2-1; d_gene: TRBD1; v_gene: TRBV20-1; CDR3aa: SAPRTGPNEQF
j_gene: TRBJ2-1; d_gene: NA; v_gene: TRBV5-1; CDR3aa: ASSSGQRLALGNEQF
j_gene: TRBJ2-2; d_gene: NA; v_gene: TRBV20-1; CDR3aa: SASRTRSAGELF
j_gene: TRBJ2-3; d_gene: NA; v_gene: TRBV7-2; CDR3aa: ASSLNAWTSTDTQY
j_gene: TRBJ2-3; d_gene: NA; v_gene: TRBV4-1; CDR3aa: ASSQVLPTDTQY
j_gene: TRBJ2-5; d_gene: NA; v_gene: TRBV7-7; CDR3aa: ASSLTVEQETQY
j_gene: TRBJ1-2; d_gene: NA; v_gene: TRBV5-1; CDR3aa: ASSLAGEHYGYT
j_gene: TRBJ1-1; d_gene: NA; v_gene: TRBV13; CDR3aa: ASSSRATSEAF
j_gene: TRBJ1-1; d_gene: NA; v_gene: TRBV12-3/TRBV12-4; CDR3aa: ASSPGTTTNTEAF
j_gene: TRBJ2-2; d_gene: NA; v_gene: TRBV4-1; CDR3aa: ASSQDRVITNTGELF
j_gene: TRBJ1-6; d_gene: NA; v_gene: TRBV2; CDR3aa: ASSERGGTYNSPLH
j_gene: TRBJ2-1; d_gene: TRBD1; v_gene: TRBV24-1; CDR3aa: ATSEDRYNEQF
j_gene: TRBJ2-2; d_gene: TRBD2; v_gene: TRBV6-5; CDR3aa: ASSPRLAGAQGTGELF
j_gene: TRBJ2-3; d_gene: NA; v_gene: TRBV6-1; CDR3aa: ASTPTLGNTQY
j_gene: TRBJ2-7; d_gene: NA; v_gene: TRBV12-3/TRBV12-4; CDR3aa: ASSRAPSLYEQY
j_gene: TRBJ2-1; d_gene: NA; v_gene: TRBV11-1; CDR3aa: ASSLEGLGMLYNEQF
j_gene: TRBJ1-6; d_gene: NA; v_gene: TRBV12-5; CDR3aa: ASGLVLEGIFYNSPLH
j_gene: TRBJ1-3; d_gene: NA; v_gene: TRBV5-1; CDR3aa: ASSLRTGGNTIY
j_gene: TRBJ1-6; d_gene: NA; v_gene: TRBV6-5; CDR3aa: ASSYSRGTVNSPLH
j_gene: TRBJ1-4; d_gene: NA; v_gene: TRBV2; CDR3aa: ASIGGGEKLF
j_gene: TRBJ1-1; d_gene: NA; v_gene: TRBV20-1; CDR3aa: SARDGKNTEAF
j_gene: TRBJ2-5; d_gene: NA; v_gene: TRBV4-1; CDR3aa: ASSQFKGWGETQY
j_gene: TRBJ2-3; d_gene: NA; v_gene: TRBV18; CDR3aa: ASSPVSTDTQY
j_gene: TRBJ2-3; d_gene: NA; v_gene: TRBV5-1; CDR3aa: ASSFLEVDTQY
j_gene: TRBJ1-2; d_gene: NA; v_gene: TRBV7-9; CDR3aa: ASNINPRALSYGYT
j_gene: TRBJ1-6; d_gene: TRBD1; v_gene: TRBV12-3/TRBV12-4; CDR3aa: ASSQTGGNSPLH
j_gene: TRBJ1-4; d_gene: NA; v_gene: TRBV18; CDR3aa: ASSRDNEKLF
j_gene: TRBJ2-3; d_gene: NA; v_gene: TRBV7-2; CDR3aa: ASSFGFTDTQY
j_gene: TRBJ2-7; d_gene: NA; v_gene: TRBV7-9; CDR3aa: ASSWGTSPYEQY
j_gene: TRBJ2-5; d_gene: NA; v_gene: TRBV14; CDR3aa: ASSQDGRGPRGTQY
j_gene: TRBJ1-1; d_gene: TRBD1; v_gene: TRBV5-1; CDR3aa: ASSTDRIRGTEAF
j_gene: TRBJ2-2; d_gene: NA; v_gene: TRBV7-9; CDR3aa: ASSLDVVFTGELF
j_gene: TRBJ1-1; d_gene: NA; v_gene: TRBV6-5; CDR3aa: ASQDPNTEAF
j_gene: TRBJ2-2; d_gene: TRBD2; v_gene: TRBV11-2; CDR3aa: ASSLSPAGGPTGELF
j_gene: TRBJ2-3; d_gene: NA; v_gene: TRBV20-1; CDR3aa: SATGQPGATDTQY